Listed below are T cell receptor beta chains from one sample, sequenced in a study of blood T cells in healthy people across ages. Via MiXCR, TCRdb re-called the 5' RACE reads, giving one row per CDR3 protein. The sample shows 850,000 to 1,300,000 distinct CDR3 sequences, more than 40% of them seen only once. The source material was blood. These receptors all stem from a woman aged 55 to 70 in good health. The CDR3 runs from the conserved cysteine through the conserved F or W.

v_call cdr3_aa
TRBV25-1 CASSEWAGVGTQYF
TRBV20-1 CSARLASDSYNEQYF
TRBV20-1 CSGGSGNVRETQYF
TRBV27 CASSWGSGSHNEQFF
TRBV3-1 CATRFWETQYF
TRBV28 CASSPTRGGYGYTF
TRBV13 CASSLGGNSYEQYF
TRBV7-9 CASSLDLGFLQGSYQETQYF
TRBV6-1 CASSEMIADTDTQYF
TRBV6-5 CASSYSWGRDSPLHF
TRBV27 CASSSPLGGTGTYEQYF
TRBV6-5 CASSDSREYEQYF
TRBV13 CASSPQGGELFF
TRBV27 CASSLSGSLSQETQYF
TRBV28 CASSFFSTGQKGTDTQYF
TRBV20-1 CSARDIASGNLETQYF
TRBV7-9 CASSGTSATEQFF
TRBV20-1 CRAGGGGYNEQFF
TRBV28 CASTGTQNIQYF
TRBV5-1 CASSLFPGADYEQYF
TRBV12-5 CASGLDRGTPLHF
TRBV20-1 CSARQGFRQETQYF
TRBV25-1 CASSEYTVLSGANVLTF
TRBV24-1 CATSDYSREQFF
TRBV29-1 CSVDTRLTDTQYF
TRBV6-2/TRBV6-3 CASSTAGDGTEAFF
TRBV21-1 CVSSRELTSGRRGQETQYF
TRBV6-5 CASRRGIYGYTF
TRBV21-1 CATQGLRVGNEQFF
TRBV11-2 CASSSLGGSGRGLAGELFF
TRBV6-5 CASSYLAGGPSDTQYF
TRBV12-3/TRBV12-4 CASRSQGADTEAFF
TRBV29-1 CSAGRTGANYGYTF
TRBV7-9 CASSPEQENEKLFF
TRBV25-1 CASRSAGEGYEQYF
TRBV5-6 CATSGGPISYNEQFF
TRBV7-9 CASSLASGVGEQFF
TRBV29-1 CSVVGGLRFF